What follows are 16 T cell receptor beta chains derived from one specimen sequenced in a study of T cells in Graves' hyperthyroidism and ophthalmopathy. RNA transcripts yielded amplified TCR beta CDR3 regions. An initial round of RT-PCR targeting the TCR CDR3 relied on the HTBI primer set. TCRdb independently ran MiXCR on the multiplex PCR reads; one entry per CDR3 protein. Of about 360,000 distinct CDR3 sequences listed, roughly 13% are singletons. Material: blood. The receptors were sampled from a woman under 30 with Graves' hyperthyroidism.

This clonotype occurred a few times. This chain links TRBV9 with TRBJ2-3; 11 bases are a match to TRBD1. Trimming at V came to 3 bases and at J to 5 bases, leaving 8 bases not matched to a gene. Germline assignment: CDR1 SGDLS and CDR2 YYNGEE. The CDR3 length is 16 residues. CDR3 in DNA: TGTGCCAGCAGCGACACGGGACAGGGGGTGGTAGATACGCAGTATTTT. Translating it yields CASSDTGQGVVDTQYF.

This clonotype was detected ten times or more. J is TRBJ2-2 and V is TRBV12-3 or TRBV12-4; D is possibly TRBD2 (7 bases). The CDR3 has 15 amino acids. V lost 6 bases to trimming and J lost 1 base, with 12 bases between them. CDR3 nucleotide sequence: TGTGCCAGCAGCAAGGGGGGGATGAACACCGGGGAGCTGTTTTTT. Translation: CASSKGGMNTGELFF.

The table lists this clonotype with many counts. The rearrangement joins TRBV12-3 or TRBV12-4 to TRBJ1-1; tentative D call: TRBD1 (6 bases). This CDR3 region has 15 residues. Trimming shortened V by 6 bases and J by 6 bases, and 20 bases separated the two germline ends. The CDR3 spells CASRPGRGAGAEAFF. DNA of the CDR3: TGTGCCAGCAGACCGGGACGGGGGGCGGGGGCTGAAGCTTTCTTT.

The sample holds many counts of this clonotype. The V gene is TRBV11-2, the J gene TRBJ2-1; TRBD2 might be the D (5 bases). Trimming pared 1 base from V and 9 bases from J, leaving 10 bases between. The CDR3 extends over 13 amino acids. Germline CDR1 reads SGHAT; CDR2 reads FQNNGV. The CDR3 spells CASSLGRAGEQFF. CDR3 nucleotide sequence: TGTGCCAGCAGCTTAGGACGGGCGGGTGAGCAGTTCTTC.

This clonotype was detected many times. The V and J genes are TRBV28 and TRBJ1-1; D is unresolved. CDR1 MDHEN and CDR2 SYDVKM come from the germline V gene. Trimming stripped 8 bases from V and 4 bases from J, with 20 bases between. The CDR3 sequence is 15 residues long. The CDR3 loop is CASVEGSSITTEAFF. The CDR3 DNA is TGTGCCAGCGTCGAAGGGTCGTCGATAACCACTGAAGCTTTCTTT.

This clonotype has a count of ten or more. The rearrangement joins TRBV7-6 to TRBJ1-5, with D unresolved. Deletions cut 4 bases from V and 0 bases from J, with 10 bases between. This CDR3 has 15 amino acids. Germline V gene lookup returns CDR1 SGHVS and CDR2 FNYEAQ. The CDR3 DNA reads TGTGCCAGCAGCTCCGGCCCCTATAGCAATCAGCCCCAGCATTTT. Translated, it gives CASSSGPYSNQPQHF.

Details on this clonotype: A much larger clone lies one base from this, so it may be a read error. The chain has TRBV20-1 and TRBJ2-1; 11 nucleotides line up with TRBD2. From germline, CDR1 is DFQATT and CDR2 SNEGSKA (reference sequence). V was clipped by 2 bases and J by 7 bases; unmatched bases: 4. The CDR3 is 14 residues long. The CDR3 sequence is CSARLAGGGNEQFF. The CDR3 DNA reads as TGCAGTGCTAGATTAGCGGGGGGGGGTAATGAGCAGTTCTTC.

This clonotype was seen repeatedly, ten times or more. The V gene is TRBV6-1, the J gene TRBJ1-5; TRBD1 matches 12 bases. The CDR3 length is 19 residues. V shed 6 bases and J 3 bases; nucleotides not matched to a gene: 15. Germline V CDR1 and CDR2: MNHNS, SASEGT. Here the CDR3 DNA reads TGTGCCAGCAGCTTAACCGGGACAGGGGGCGCTGGAGTCAATCAGCCCCAGCATTTT. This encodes CASSLTGTGGAGVNQPQHF.

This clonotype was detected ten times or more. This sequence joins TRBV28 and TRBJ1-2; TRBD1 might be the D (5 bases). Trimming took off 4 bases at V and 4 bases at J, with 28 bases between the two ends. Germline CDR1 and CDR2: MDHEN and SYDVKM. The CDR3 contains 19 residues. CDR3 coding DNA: TGTGCCAGCAGTTACATAACAGGTCGGGCTGCGGGTCGTTCCTATGGCTACACCTTC. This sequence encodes CASSYITGRAAGRSYGYTF.

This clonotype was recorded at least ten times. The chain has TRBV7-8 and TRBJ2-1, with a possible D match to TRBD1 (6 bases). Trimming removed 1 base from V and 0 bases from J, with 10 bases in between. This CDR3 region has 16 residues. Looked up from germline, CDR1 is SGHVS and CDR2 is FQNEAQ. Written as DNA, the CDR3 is TGTGCCAGCAGCTTAGATCCGGACAGCTCCTACAATGAGCAGTTCTTC. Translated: CASSLDPDSSYNEQFF.

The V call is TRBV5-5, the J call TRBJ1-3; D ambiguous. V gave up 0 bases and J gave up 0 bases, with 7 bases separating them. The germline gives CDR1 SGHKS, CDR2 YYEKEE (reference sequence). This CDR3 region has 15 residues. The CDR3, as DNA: TGTGCCAGCAGCTTGGAATGGTTCTCTGGAAACACCATATATTTT. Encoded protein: CASSLEWFSGNTIYF.

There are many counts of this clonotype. Here the CDR3 reads CASSAYGESNYGYTF. CDR3 sequence (DNA): TGTGCCAGCAGCGCCTATGGGGAATCCAACTATGGCTACACCTTC. This sequence joins TRBV6-1 and TRBJ1-2, with unresolved D. Trimming removed 6 bases at V and 2 bases at J, with 16 bases between. This CDR3 is built from 15 residues. CDR1 is MNHNS, CDR2 SASEGT, per germline.

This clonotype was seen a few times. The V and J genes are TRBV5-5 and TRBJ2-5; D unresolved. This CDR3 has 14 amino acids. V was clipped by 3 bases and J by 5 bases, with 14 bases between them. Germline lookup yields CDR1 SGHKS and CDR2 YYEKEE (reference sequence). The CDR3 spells CASSSPSVVETQYF. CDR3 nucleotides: TGTGCCAGCAGCTCCCCCAGCGTGGTGGAGACCCAGTACTTC.

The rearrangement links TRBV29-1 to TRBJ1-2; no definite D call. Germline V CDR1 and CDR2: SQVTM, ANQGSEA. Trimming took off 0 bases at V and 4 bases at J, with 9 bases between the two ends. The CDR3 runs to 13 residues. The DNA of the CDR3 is TGCAGCGTTGAAGAATCGTTTGGCTATGGCTACACCTTC. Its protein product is CSVEESFGYGYTF.

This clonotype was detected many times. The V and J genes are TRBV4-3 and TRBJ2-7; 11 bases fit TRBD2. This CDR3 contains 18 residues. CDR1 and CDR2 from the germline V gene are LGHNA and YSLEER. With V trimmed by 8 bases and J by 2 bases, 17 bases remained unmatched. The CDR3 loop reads CASLRRTSGRPPTYEQYF. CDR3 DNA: TGCGCCAGCTTACGCAGGACTAGCGGGCGCCCACCAACCTACGAGCAGTACTTC.

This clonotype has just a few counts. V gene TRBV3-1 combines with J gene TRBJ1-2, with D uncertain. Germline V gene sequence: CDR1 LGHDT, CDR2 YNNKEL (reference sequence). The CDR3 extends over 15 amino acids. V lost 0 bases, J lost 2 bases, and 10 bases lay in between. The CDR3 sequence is CASSQDLYSNYGYTF. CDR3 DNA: TGTGCCAGCAGCCAAGACCTTTACAGCAACTATGGCTACACCTTC.